This TCR beta chain was sequenced for a study of shared clonotypes between healthy human individuals. Overall study: Samples came from a couple of female and three male donors aged 18 to 49.

CDR3 length equals 14 residues. Germline V lookup: CDR1 MGHRA, CDR2 YSYEKL. V gave up 3 bases and J gave up 6 bases; unmatched junction bases: 7. None of the donors, who were healthy HIV-negative adults, had recently had acute infections or vaccinations. The repertoire was sequenced with immunoSEQ multiplex PCR; TCRdb's copy has only in-frame clones and lacks some. The sample shows around 690,000 clones, roughly 87% of them seen only once. Sequencing was carried out using memory CD8+ T cells from PBMCs. As to subset: CD45RO+ cells pooled with CCR7-negative TemRA cells. This chain joins TRBV4-1 and TRBJ2-7; 8 bases map to TRBD1. The sequence came from a man between 18 and 35 years old in good health. Some clones in this sample may be carry-over from other donors' samples. CDR3 residues: CASSHHGQGSEQYF. The CDR3 region has the DNA TGCGCCAGCAGCCACCACGGACAGGGTAGCGAGCAGTACTTC.